This T cell receptor (beta chain) was captured in a study of blood T cell repertoires in COVID-19. About the research overall: Donors in the United States, Italy and Spain gave samples during acute or convalescent COVID-19. T cells, B-cell-depleted T cells, or PBMCs supplied cDNA or gDNA.

Only a few counts were recorded for this clone. The CDR3 length is 16 residues. V was cut by 5 bases and J by 0 bases, with 14 bases left in between. CDR1 is SGHAT, CDR2 FQNNGV, per germline. Authors' data handling: From reference gene primer amplification, estimates of nucleated cell counts were derived. Produced via immunoSEQ multiplex PCR; TCRdb's table is partial and in-frame only. Clone size and the V and J calls come from that table; the DNA yielded D and trimming. This sample carries around 200,000 clones, approximately 85% of them seen once, and the ten largest clones take approximately 5%. The sequence was collected from a woman aged 80 or over with acute or convalescent COVID-19. The sample consisted of peripheral blood. The chain uses TRBV11-2 and TRBJ1-3; weak D call: TRBD1 (6 bases). The DNA for the CDR3 is TGTGCCAGCAGCCCCCCAGGGGCTAGCTCTGGAAACACCATATATTTT. Its protein is CASSPPGASSGNTIYF.